The 27 T cell receptor beta chains below all came from one sample that was sequenced in a study of identical twins. TCRdb re-called the 5' RACE reads with MiXCR, one entry per CDR3 protein. Altogether 200,000 to 300,000 distinct CDR3 sequences are present, 8% to 11% being singletons, with the ten largest covering 10%. The sequenced sample consisted of memory T cells sorted from blood. These receptors came from a man between 50 and 59 years old in good health.

The sample holds many counts of this clonotype. V usage is TRBV4-1 and J usage is TRBJ2-5; D may be TRBD1 (6 bases). Deletions cut 1 base from V and 5 bases from J, with 8 bases between. The CDR3 runs 13 residues. CDR1 is MGHRA, CDR2 YSYEKL, per germline. The CDR3 loop is CASSQAGVETQYF. In DNA form, the CDR3 reads TGCGCCAGCAGCCAAGCAGGGGTGGAGACCCAGTACTTC.

This clonotype was seen a few times. V is TRBV10-3 and J is TRBJ1-1, with no clear D. Trimming took 5 bases from V and 0 from J, leaving 7 bases between them. There are 13 residues in the CDR3. Germline V CDR1 and CDR2: ENHRY, SYGVKD. The CDR3 bases are TGTGCCATCAGTCAAAGTCTGAACACTGAAGCTTTCTTT. Translating gives CAISQSLNTEAFF.

V and J are TRBV15 and TRBJ2-3; no reliable D call. CDR3 size: 17 residues. The germline V and J ends were trimmed by 2 bases and 1 base, with 16 bases remaining between them. CDR1 and CDR2 (germline): LNHNV, YYDKDF (reference sequence). The CDR3 bases are TGTGCCACCAGCAGATCGCGACGGCTGGTAGGCACAGATACGCAGTATTTT. Translation: CATSRSRRLVGTDTQYF.

Note on this clonotype: A much more abundant neighbour one base away suggests this may be a read error. Because the CDR3's place on the DNA is in doubt, the DNA is left out and the CDR3 is given as listed by TCRdb. This chain connects TRBV4-2 to TRBJ2-1; no check of the table's D call, TRBD2, against the DNA was made. Germline loops: CDR1 LGHNA, CDR2 YNFKEQ. Termini included, the CDR3 measures 16 amino acids. The CDR3 is CASSQEFVASGNEQLF.

This clonotype showed up just a few times. This chain connects TRBV20-1 to TRBJ2-2, with TRBD1 matching 10 bases. Germline V CDR1 and CDR2: DFQATT, SNEGSKA (reference sequence). The J segment lost 4 bases and the V segment lost 4 bases, leaving 6 bases of the junction unmatched. The CDR3 consists of 15 residues. The CDR3 is CSAKSGTGVTGELFF. DNA of the CDR3: TGCAGTGCTAAATCCGGGACAGGGGTCACCGGGGAGCTGTTTTTT.

This chain connects TRBV6-2 or TRBV6-3 to TRBJ1-5; D is unclear. V was trimmed by 7 bases and J by 0 bases, leaving 13 bases between them. Germline V gene data show CDR1 as MNHEY and CDR2 as SVGEGT. CDR3 length: 15 amino acids. As DNA, the CDR3 is TGTGCCAGCACCCGGGGTCCATATAGCAATCAGCCCCAGCATTTT. Translation gives CASTRGPYSNQPQHF.

In this sample, this clonotype turned up many times. The chain employs TRBV20-1 and TRBJ2-3; unclear D gene. V was pared by 0 bases and J by 6 bases, with 7 bases between. Germline assignment: CDR1 DFQATT and CDR2 SNEGSKA (reference sequence). The CDR3 is 12 residues long. In nucleotides, the CDR3 is TGCAGTGCTAGAGATTTCCGGGATACGCAGTATTTT. This sequence encodes CSARDFRDTQYF.

This clonotype showed up just a few times. V usage is TRBV28 and J usage is TRBJ1-1; possibly TRBD1 for D (5 bases). CDR1 MDHEN and CDR2 SYDVKM come from the germline V gene. CDR3 length: 14 amino acids. V was cut by 8 bases and J by 2 bases, with 15 bases left in between. CDR3 coding DNA: TGTGCCAGCGCCACGGGGGGGATCAACACTGAAGCTTTCTTT. Protein: CASATGGINTEAFF.

The sample holds many counts of this clonotype. The chain has TRBV29-1 and TRBJ2-1; D is possibly TRBD2 (6 bases). Trimming took off 3 bases at V and 9 bases at J, with 21 bases between the two ends. CDR3 length equals 15 residues. CDR1 is SQVTM and CDR2 is ANQGSEA in the germline V gene. In nucleotides, the CDR3 is TGCAGCGTTGACCTGAACCTGAAGACTAGTGGTGAGCAGTTCTTC. This codes for CSVDLNLKTSGEQFF.

A few counts support this clonotype. The chain carries TRBV20-1 and TRBJ2-1, with D possibly being TRBD1 (5 bases). V was cut by 5 bases and J by 7 bases, with 21 bases left in between. The length of the CDR3 is 15 residues. Looked up from germline, CDR1 is DFQATT and CDR2 is SNEGSKA (reference sequence). CDR3: CSARPGFALGNEQFF. The CDR3 DNA reads as TGCAGTGCTCGGCCAGGGTTCGCTCTAGGGAATGAGCAGTTCTTC.

This sequence joins TRBV6-1 and TRBJ2-5, with no clear D. CDR3 size: 16 residues. Trimming took 1 base from V and 5 from J, leaving 17 bases between them. Looked up from germline, CDR1 is MNHNS and CDR2 is SASEGT. The chain's CDR3 is CASSEEWSFVKETQYF. As DNA, the CDR3 is TGTGCCAGCAGTGAAGAATGGTCGTTCGTGAAGGAGACCCAGTACTTC.

The chain joins TRBV4-2 to TRBJ2-5, with 13 nucleotides matching TRBD2. Losses at the gene ends were 3 bases for V and 5 bases for J; bases not matched to a gene: 12. Germline V gene sequence: CDR1 LGHNA, CDR2 YNFKEQ. The CDR3 spans 18 residues. CDR3 sequence: CASSHGLAGANGVETQYF. In DNA form, the CDR3 reads TGTGCCAGCAGCCACGGACTAGCGGGAGCGAACGGGGTGGAGACCCAGTACTTC.

There are many counts of this clonotype. This chain uses TRBV4-3 with TRBJ2-1; D remains unclear. The CDR3 has 15 residues. The germline V gene has CDR1 LGHNA and CDR2 YSLEER. V lost 0 bases and J 4 bases, leaving 10 bases between the germline ends. The chain's CDR3 is CASSQDFTAYNEQFF. The DNA of the CDR3 is TGCGCCAGCAGCCAAGATTTCACAGCTTACAATGAGCAGTTCTTC.

This clonotype has ten or more counts. J is TRBJ2-2 and V is TRBV2; D possibly corresponds to TRBD1 (5 bases). Per the germline V gene, CDR1 is SNHLY and CDR2 is FYNNEI. The CDR3 is made up of 13 amino acids. Trimming took off 5 bases at V and 5 bases at J, with 9 bases between the two ends. The CDR3 DNA reads TGTGCCAGCAGTCCTCAGGGAACCGGGGAGCTGTTTTTT. It specifies CASSPQGTGELFF.

The rearrangement links TRBV20-1 to TRBJ2-1; 8 nucleotides line up with TRBD1. This CDR3 is built from 15 residues. CDR1 and CDR2 from the germline V gene are DFQATT and SNEGSKA (reference sequence). The V segment lost 2 bases and the J segment 3 bases; nucleotides outside the gene matches: 6. DNA of the CDR3: TGCAGTGCTAGAAAAACAGGGGGACGCTACAATGAGCAGTTCTTC. Amino acid sequence: CSARKTGGRYNEQFF.

At least ten counts were recorded for this clonotype. V gene TRBV6-2 or TRBV6-3 combines with J gene TRBJ1-1; D remains unclear. This CDR3 contains 15 residues. Germline CDR1 is MNHEY and CDR2 is SVGEGT. V lost 0 bases and J lost 4, with 12 bases in between. The CDR3 is CASSYSLGRGTEAFF. In DNA form, the CDR3 reads TGTGCCAGCAGTTACTCGCTTGGGAGAGGCACTGAAGCTTTCTTT.

At least ten counts were recorded for this clonotype. The chain has TRBV6-5 and TRBJ2-5, with 9 bases identical to TRBD1. Germline V gives CDR1 MNHEY, CDR2 SVGAGI. V gave up 8 bases and J gave up 5 bases; unmatched junction bases: 3. CDR3 size: 12 residues. CDR3 loop: CASVGQGETQYF. The CDR3 region has the DNA TGTGCCAGCGTTGGACAGGGGGAGACCCAGTACTTC.

This clonotype was picked up a small number of times. The J gene is TRBJ2-4, the V gene TRBV6-2 or TRBV6-3; D not resolved. Trimming pared 7 bases from V and 6 bases from J, leaving 16 bases between. The CDR3 loop spans 14 amino acids. The V gene's germline CDR1 is MNHEY and CDR2 SVGEGT. As DNA, the CDR3 is TGTGCCAGCACTTCCCCCACCGGTGGAAACATTCAGTACTTC. Its translation: CASTSPTGGNIQYF.

Comment on this clonotype: One end of the junction is discordant with germline, which a read error may explain. The chain couples TRBV10-3 to TRBJ2-1; TRBD1 matches at 11 bases. This CDR3 comprises 16 residues. From germline, CDR1 is ENHRY and CDR2 SYGVKD. In nucleotides, the CDR3 is TGTGCCATCACTGAGGGACAGGGGGGTTCCTACAATGAGCAGTTCTTC. The encoded protein is CAITEGQGGSYNEQFF.

This clonotype occurred many times. The chain uses TRBV7-9 and TRBJ2-5, with 7 nucleotides matching TRBD2. V gave up 5 bases and J gave up 4 bases; unmatched junction bases: 13. CDR1 and CDR2 (germline): SEHNR, FQNEAQ (reference sequence). The CDR3 loop spans 16 amino acids. CDR3 in DNA: TGTGCCAGCAGCGCCCCTCCGCGGGAGCTGAGAGAGACCCAGTACTTC. Its protein is CASSAPPRELRETQYF.

This clonotype has at least ten counts. This chain joins TRBV4-1 and TRBJ2-7, with 7 bases that match TRBD1. Germline CDR1 reads MGHRA; CDR2 reads YSYEKL. This CDR3 has 14 amino acids. With V trimmed by 4 bases and J by 2 bases, 5 bases remained unmatched. CDR3 protein: CASSRTGTAYEQYF. The CDR3 nucleotides read TGCGCCAGCAGCCGTACCGGGACAGCCTACGAGCAGTACTTC.

The table lists this clonotype with a few counts. In DNA, the CDR3 is TGCGCCAGCAGCTTGGCGGGGGATCGCACAGATACGCAGTATTTT. Its translation is CASSLAGDRTDTQYF. V gene TRBV5-1 combines with J gene TRBJ2-3, with D perhaps TRBD2 (6 bases). Germline CDR1 reads SGHRS; CDR2 reads YFSETQ. This CDR3 has 15 amino acids. The V end was cut by 0 bases, the J end by 1 base, with 9 bases between.

The chain couples TRBV28 to TRBJ2-7; 15 positions match TRBD2. Looked up from germline, CDR1 is MDHEN and CDR2 is SYDVKM. There are 16 residues in the CDR3. J was trimmed by 5 bases and V by 3 bases; bases with no gene match: 5. The CDR3 loop reads CASSFSGTSGRHEQYF. CDR3 nucleotides: TGTGCCAGCAGTTTTAGCGGGACTAGCGGGAGGCACGAGCAGTACTTC.

The rearrangement joins TRBV29-1 to TRBJ2-7; TRBD1 matches at 11 bases. Germline values: CDR1 SQVTM, CDR2 ANQGSEA. J gave up 3 bases and V 6 bases, and 10 bases lay outside the gene matches. The CDR3 totals 15 residues. CDR3 sequence (DNA): TGCAGCGTAAAATTCGGGACAGGGGGAGACTACGAGCAGTACTTC. Translation gives CSVKFGTGGDYEQYF.

This clonotype is medium-sized (0.01 to 0.1%). The V call is TRBV12-3 or TRBV12-4, the J call TRBJ1-2, with TRBD1 as a possible D gene (5 bases). The V and J ends lost 4 bases and 8 bases respectively, with 17 bases between them. This CDR3 comprises 14 residues. CDR3 region: CASSWPGGARGYTF. The CDR3 DNA is TGTGCCAGCAGTTGGCCTGGAGGGGCGCGCGGCTACACCTTC.

The gene calls are TRBV28 and TRBJ2-7; no clear D. V was clipped by 1 base and J by 0 bases, with 10 bases between them. Germline V gives CDR1 MDHEN, CDR2 SYDVKM. The CDR3 is made up of 15 amino acids. CDR3 coding DNA: TGTGCCAGCAGTTTATTACGGAAACCCTCCTACGAGCAGTACTTC. Protein sequence: CASSLLRKPSYEQYF.

This clonotype was counted at least ten times. The chain joins TRBV10-3 to TRBJ1-5; 7 bases are a match to TRBD1. Per germline, CDR1 ENHRY and CDR2 SYGVKD. V shed 0 bases, J shed 7 bases, and the junction held 9 bases outside the gene matches. The CDR3 is 16 residues long. The CDR3 sequence: CAISESEAGGGQPQHF. The CDR3 bases are TGTGCCATCAGTGAGTCGGAGGCAGGAGGGGGCCAGCCCCAGCATTTT.